The TCR beta chain described here comes from a study of beta chain features in type 1 diabetes (dated by TCRdb to the late 2010s). Describing the broader study: Mean age, gender distribution, total cell number and subset yield were not different between patients and healthy donors. Across all samples, about 110 million sorted cells were examined, and cell number per subset correlated strongly with RNA yield. The study compared TCRB repertoires of sorted circulating CD4+ T cell subsets between recently diagnosed type 1 diabetes patients and matched healthy donors. Regulatory and stem cell-like memory subsets were isolated from only 8 patients and roughly 8 healthy donors, whereas naive and central memory subsets came from all 30 or so donors. The paper as a whole reports these results and caveats: Patients with type 1 diabetes made fewer insertions and deleted more nucleotides at VDJ recombination sites, implying thymic rearrangement abnormalities. Because cDNA was sequenced instead of genomic DNA, highly expressing activated cells could be over-represented, though the groups showed no difference in activation or CD3 levels. A moderate but significant shortening of TCRB CDR3 length was observed in type 1 diabetes patients in all four CD4+ subsets. Because small numbers of individuals were included in the HLA sub-analyses, any influence of HLA type on TCRB rearrangement was left unresolved. Shorter templates might be favored by PCR, yet because patient and control samples were amplified and corrected together, any such skew would affect both groups equally. The naive, central memory and regulatory TCRB repertoires appeared to resemble one another more closely among patients than among healthy donors.

The germline V gene (reference sequence) specifies MNHNY as CDR1 and SVGAGI as CDR2. V sheds 2 bases and J sheds 3 bases, leaving 8 bases between their ends. The CDR3 starts with the cysteine, ends with the phenylalanine, and has 13 residues. Only the CDR3 part of the read is kept: 39 bases, read in frame from the first base. This clone was found a few times. Its antigen target is currently unknown. Qualities for individual bases were not recorded, and no much larger clone is one base off. A single peripheral blood draw of 90 to 150 mL on average was collected from each donor into heparinised tubes. A BD FACSAria II and a panel including CD45RO, CCR7, CD25, CD127, CD95 and CD27 were used to sort naive, central memory, regulatory and stem cell-like memory CD4+ T cells. Every sorted population had a purity above 95%. PBMCs were isolated right away by Lymphoprep density gradient centrifugation and were stained directly, without culture. Samples were stained and sorted in pairs, with one healthy donor and one patient per experiment, so that batch effects were minimized.

All of the isolated RNA was reverse transcribed with the High Capacity cDNA Reverse Transcription Kit, so expressed TCRB transcripts were sequenced. Deep immunoSEQ sequencing was performed on naive, central memory and regulatory T cell samples, with an average of roughly 4 million total reads per sample. After sorted cells were lysed in RLT buffer, RNA was extracted with DNase-treated RNeasy Micro or Mini kits, with the choice depending on cell number. Each cell subset was processed on its own to prevent cross-contamination, while patient and healthy donor samples were processed together. TCRB sequences were amplified from cDNA with the immunoSEQ multiplex PCR, producing 87-bp fragments spanning the CDR3 region. Sequencing of the amplicons was done on the Illumina HiSeq platform. Concerning the study's data processing: PCR bias was computationally corrected using synthetic template baselines, reads within Hamming distance 2 were collapsed, and singletons that could not be merged were discarded. Reads were aligned to IMGT to assign V, D and J genes, CDR3 length, and insertions or deletions at six rearrangement sites. Within each subset, clonotype counts were normalized to the number of sorted cells before true diversity and Gini coefficients were calculated with the tcR R package. The overlap coefficient, calculated on TCRB nucleotide sequences, was used to quantify repertoire sharing. Entries here come from immuneACCESS through TCRdb and include only in-frame sequences with V and J called. Some clones fail to appear in such tables; in the studies checked, an unresolved V gene covers under half of the shortfall, and the cause of the remainder is unknown. V, J and clone size derive from that table, while D and trimming were established from the DNA sequence. Across this sample there are over 300,000 clones, with around 7.6% seen only once. Together, the top ten hold less than 0.45% of the sample.

The receptor was isolated from a woman between 18 and 30 years old in good health. Sequencing input: central memory CD4+ T cells from blood. The V and J genes are TRBV6-6 and TRBJ2-7; the D segment could be TRBD2, given 5 matching bases. The CDR3 sequence is CASSYEGIYEQYF. The nucleotides are TGTGCCAGCAGTTACGAGGGAATCTACGAGCAGTACTTC.